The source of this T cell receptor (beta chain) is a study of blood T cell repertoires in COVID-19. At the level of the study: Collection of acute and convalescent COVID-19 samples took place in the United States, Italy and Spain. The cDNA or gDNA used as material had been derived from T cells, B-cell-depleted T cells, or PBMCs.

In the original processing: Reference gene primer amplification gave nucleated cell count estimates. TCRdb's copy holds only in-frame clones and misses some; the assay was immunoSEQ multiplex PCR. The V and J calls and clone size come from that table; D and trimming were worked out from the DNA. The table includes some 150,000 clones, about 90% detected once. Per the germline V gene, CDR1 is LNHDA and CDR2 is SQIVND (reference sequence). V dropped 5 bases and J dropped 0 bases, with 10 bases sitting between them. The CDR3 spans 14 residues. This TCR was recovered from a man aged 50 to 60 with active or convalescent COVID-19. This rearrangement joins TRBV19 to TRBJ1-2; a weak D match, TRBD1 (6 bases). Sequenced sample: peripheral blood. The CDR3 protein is CASSPRTANYGYTF. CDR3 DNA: TGTGCCAGTAGTCCCCGGACAGCTAACTATGGCTACACCTTC. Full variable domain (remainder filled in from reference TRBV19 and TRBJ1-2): DGGITQSPKYLFRKEGQNVTLSCEQNLNHDAMYWYRQDPGQGLRLIYYSQIVNDFQKGDIAEGYSVSREKKESFPLTVTSAQKNPTAFYLCASSPRTANYGYTFGSGTRLTVV.